The present TCR beta chain was sequenced within a study of shared clonotypes between healthy human individuals (dated by TCRdb to the early 2020s). For the wider study: Two women and three men aged 18 to 49 years were included in the cohort. Libraries were prepared and TCR repertoires were sequenced by different laboratories using diverse techniques, in order to increase sequencing depth and limit assay-specific biases. For each donor, CD4 naive and CD4 memory were each given three plates, CD8 naive was given two plates, and CD8 memory was given one plate. Between about 0.94 and 8.9 billion PBMCs per donor were obtained by leukapheresis. Blood TCR repertoires of about five healthy adults were deeply sequenced to estimate repertoire size and the extent of clonotype sharing between individuals. Broader findings and caveats from the paper: The small number of donors limited the genetic and exposure-history diversity represented. Incomplete sequencing was indicated by rarefaction of sorted-subset datasets, despite the large sequencing depth. Pairwise subsampling indicated that sequencing depth was expected to affect the degree of clonotype sharing among donors. Clonotypes shared by all four sorted-subset donors showed higher generation probabilities than non-shared clonotypes. Estimated clonotype richness was generally larger for naive than for memory subsets. Sampling was restricted to blood, and TCR repertoires in tissues likely differ from the TCR repertoires found in blood. Around 5% of naive CD4, around 3.6% of naive CD8, 2.3% of memory CD4, and 0.4% of memory CD8 clonotypes were shared across a few donors.

Using the deep immunoSEQ assay, TCR CDR3 regions were amplified from genomic DNA by multiplex PCR. For each cell subset, the extracted genomic DNA was distributed evenly across all wells of several immunoSEQ 96-well plates, and each plate served as one replicate. For sorted subsets, 150 to 250 ng of genomic DNA, equivalent to 25,000 to 35,000 T cell genomes, went into each replicate PCR. Purified libraries were measured with a Qubit 3.0 fluorometer, size-checked on a Bioanalyzer 2100, and measured again with the KAPA Library Quantification kit. Every immunoSEQ 96-well plate was sequenced on a separate single-read 150-cycle Illumina NextSeq 550 flow cell. The study's processing was this. Because the immunoSEQ output held only junctional sequences and lacked quality scores, the filtering could not match the filtering applied to full-length reads. Sequences were annotated with PyIR, a Python wrapper for IgBLAST v1.9, using IMGT germline references to assign V/J genes and CDR3. Reads were filtered out if the reads had weak V/J assignments (E-value above 1e-6), no CDR3, stop codons, out-of-frame junctions, or ambiguous translated residues. V3J clonotypes were defined by identical inferred V gene, J gene, and CDR3 amino acid sequence. To compute the percentage overlap between repertoires, the number of shared unique clonotypes was divided by the size of the smaller repertoire. RTK rarefaction, the Chao1 estimator, and Recon v2.1 estimates of unobserved clonotypes were used to assess repertoire richness. OLGA was used to compute generation probabilities for all TCRbeta clonotypes that the gDNA method yielded from a handful of donors. The immuneACCESS repertoire file appears here via TCRdb, limited to in-frame rearrangements. These files lack a portion of the clones; in checked studies, under half of the deficit traces to unresolved V genes, and the cause of the others is not known. V and J calls and clone size are copied from that table; D and trimming were computed from the DNA. The sample table shows millions of clones, and roughly 96% are seen once. 0.13% of the sample lies in the top ten.

Concerning this clone itself: The target of this receptor is not known. No much larger clone exists at a distance of one base, and base qualities are not known.

The donors were healthy, HIV-negative adults who had no recently reported acute infections or vaccinations. Every donor was a Caucasian adult residing in Nashville, Tennessee, USA. Magnetic negative selection was used to enrich CD4+ T cells, after which naive cells were positively selected on CD45RA and the negative fraction became the memory subset. Blood was collected by leukapheresis, and PBMCs were isolated by Ficoll-Histopaque density gradient centrifugation and then cryopreserved in liquid nitrogen vapor phase. Analytical flow cytometry was used to check the purity and quantity of each magnetically sorted T cell population. Genomic DNA was isolated from each sorted fraction and quantified by UV absorbance on a Nanodrop 2000c. This sequence was found in a man in his late teens or twenties in good health. Sample: naive CD4+ T cells sorted from blood. Per the publication, the cell subset or site label means: CD45RA+ positively selected.

The encoded CDR3 is CASSLSFKSDGYTF. The bases read TGTGCCAGCAGCTTAAGCTTCAAATCAGATGGCTACACCTTC. This chain joins TRBV7-2 to TRBJ1-2; the D gene is not confidently resolved. Via the germline V gene, CDR1 is SGHTA and CDR2 FQGNSA. Trimming at the junction amounts to 2 bases on V and 6 bases on J, and the germline ends lie 13 bases apart. Including the terminal cysteine and phenylalanine, the CDR3 comprises 14 residues. Only the CDR3 portion is preserved as DNA: 42 bases, with reading frame beginning at the first base. This CDR3, with the reference TRBV7-2 and TRBJ1-2 proteins standing in past its ends, gives the full variable domain GAGVSQSPSNKVTEKGKDVELRCDPISGHTALYWYRQSLGQGLEFLIYFQGNSAPDKSGLPSDRFSAERTGGSVSTLTIQRTQQEDSAVYLCASSLSFKSDGYTFGSGTRLTVV.